The rows below give T cell receptor beta chains drawn from one sample of a study of shared clonotypes between healthy human individuals. Repertoires were generated with immunoSEQ multiplex PCR, while TCRdb's copy carries only in-frame clones and drops some. This table has about 2 million clones, about 95% appearing once. Sequenced material: naive CD8+ T cells sorted from blood. The receptors were sampled from a man between 18 and 29 years old in good health. Each CDR3 is given with its conserved first and last residue. The D gene is left open where the match is weak. Clone size is shown for a subset of rows, as once, few, many or a class of expanded clone.

clone_size: NA; d_call: NA; j_call: TRBJ1-1; v_call: TRBV5-4; cdr3_aa: CASSSDVIKPGPAGNTEAFF; cdr3_nt: TGTGCCAGCAGCTCCGACGTCATAAAACCGGGGCCTGCAGGGAACACTGAAGCTTTCTTT
clone_size: NA; d_call: TRBD1; j_call: TRBJ2-1; v_call: TRBV12-5; cdr3_aa: CASGLVIVFGQDDLYNEQFF; cdr3_nt: TGTGCTAGTGGTTTGGTAATCGTATTCGGACAGGACGACCTTTACAATGAGCAGTTCTTC
clone_size: NA; d_call: NA; j_call: TRBJ1-6; v_call: TRBV13; cdr3_aa: CASSKSRDWNSPLHF; cdr3_nt: TGTGCCAGCAGCAAAAGCCGGGACTGGAATTCACCCCTCCACTTT
clone_size: NA; d_call: NA; j_call: TRBJ2-5; v_call: TRBV4-3; cdr3_aa: CASSQVSGGEETQYF; cdr3_nt: TGCGCCAGCAGCCAGGTTAGCGGAGGCGAGGAGACCCAGTACTTC
clone_size: NA; d_call: NA; j_call: TRBJ2-4; v_call: TRBV7-9; cdr3_aa: CASSYTGSGRGNIQYF; cdr3_nt: TGTGCCAGCAGCTATACCGGGTCGGGAAGGGGAAACATTCAGTACTTC
clone_size: NA; d_call: NA; j_call: TRBJ1-1; v_call: TRBV27; cdr3_aa: CASSRAGEAFF; cdr3_nt: TGTGCCAGCAGCCGAGCGGGTGAAGCTTTCTTT
clone_size: NA; d_call: TRBD2; j_call: TRBJ2-2; v_call: TRBV19; cdr3_aa: CASSIGSGKLSGELFF; cdr3_nt: TGTGCCAGTAGTATCGGTAGCGGGAAGTTAAGCGGGGAGCTGTTTTTT
clone_size: NA; d_call: NA; j_call: TRBJ2-7; v_call: TRBV6-5; cdr3_aa: CASSLTSSYEQYF; cdr3_nt: TGTGCCAGCAGTCTGACTAGCTCCTACGAGCAGTACTTC
clone_size: NA; d_call: TRBD2; j_call: TRBJ2-5; v_call: TRBV7-8; cdr3_aa: CASGRLAGERETQYF; cdr3_nt: TGTGCCAGCGGACGACTAGCGGGGGAACGGGAGACCCAGTACTTC
clone_size: NA; d_call: TRBD2; j_call: TRBJ2-7; v_call: TRBV27; cdr3_aa: CASRWSSGTYEQYF; cdr3_nt: TGTGCCAGCAGATGGTCTAGCGGGACCTACGAGCAGTACTTC
clone_size: NA; d_call: NA; j_call: TRBJ2-7; v_call: TRBV6-6; cdr3_aa: CASPYGVAYEQYF; cdr3_nt: TGTGCCAGCCCTTACGGGGTTGCCTACGAGCAGTACTTC
clone_size: NA; d_call: NA; j_call: TRBJ2-7; v_call: TRBV5-1; cdr3_aa: CASSSSNEQYF; cdr3_nt: TGCGCCAGCAGCTCCAGTAACGAGCAGTACTTC
clone_size: NA; d_call: TRBD2; j_call: TRBJ2-1; v_call: TRBV25-1; cdr3_aa: CASSDWTSGGMFF; cdr3_nt: TGTGCCAGCAGTGACTGGACTAGCGGGGGGATGTTCTTC
clone_size: NA; d_call: TRBD2; j_call: TRBJ2-5; v_call: TRBV27; cdr3_aa: CASSFLKGLAGEETQYF; cdr3_nt: TGTGCCAGCAGTTTCCTCAAAGGGCTAGCGGGAGAGGAGACCCAGTACTTC
clone_size: NA; d_call: NA; j_call: TRBJ2-1; v_call: TRBV11-2; cdr3_aa: CASSLGPNNEQFF; cdr3_nt: TGTGCCAGCAGCTTGGGTCCTAACAATGAGCAGTTCTTC
clone_size: NA; d_call: TRBD1; j_call: TRBJ1-4; v_call: TRBV27; cdr3_aa: CACPQSSGTGATNEKLFF; cdr3_nt: TGTGCCTGCCCCCAGAGTTCCGGGACAGGAGCAACTAATGAAAAACTGTTTTTT
clone_size: NA; d_call: TRBD1; j_call: TRBJ1-1; v_call: TRBV5-1; cdr3_aa: CASSLTGGTYTEAFF; cdr3_nt: TGCGCCAGCAGCTTAACAGGGGGCACCTACACTGAAGCTTTCTTT
clone_size: NA; d_call: TRBD1; j_call: TRBJ2-3; v_call: TRBV10-3; cdr3_aa: CAISELRQGDTDTQYF; cdr3_nt: TGTGCCATCAGTGAGCTGCGACAGGGTGACACAGATACGCAGTATTTT
clone_size: NA; d_call: NA; j_call: TRBJ1-1; v_call: TRBV7-9; cdr3_aa: CASSLDPEVGAFF; cdr3_nt: TGTGCCAGCAGCTTAGATCCGGAGGTGGGAGCTTTCTTT
clone_size: NA; d_call: TRBD1; j_call: TRBJ2-5; v_call: TRBV7-9; cdr3_aa: CASSSPTGVGETQYF; cdr3_nt: TGTGCCAGCAGCTCCCCGACAGGGGTTGGAGAGACCCAGTACTTC
clone_size: NA; d_call: NA; j_call: TRBJ2-5; v_call: TRBV4-3; cdr3_aa: CASSQGTASTLGGETQYF; cdr3_nt: TGCGCCAGCAGCCAAGGTACAGCCTCGACCTTAGGGGGAGAGACCCAGTACTTC
clone_size: few; d_call: NA; j_call: TRBJ1-2; v_call: TRBV7-9; cdr3_aa: CASSFGVLGYTF; cdr3_nt: TGTGCCAGCAGCTTCGGGGTGCTTGGCTACACCTTC
clone_size: NA; d_call: NA; j_call: TRBJ2-1; v_call: TRBV7-9; cdr3_aa: CASRSSGTSYNEQFF; cdr3_nt: TGTGCCAGCAGATCTTCAGGGACCTCCTACAATGAGCAGTTCTTC
clone_size: NA; d_call: TRBD1; j_call: TRBJ2-5; v_call: TRBV10-2; cdr3_aa: CASRRGRQETQYF; cdr3_nt: TGCGCCAGCAGGAGGGGGCGTCAAGAGACCCAGTACTTC
clone_size: NA; d_call: TRBD2; j_call: TRBJ2-2; v_call: TRBV9; cdr3_aa: CASSGGLAGGLDTGELFF; cdr3_nt: TGTGCCAGCAGCGGAGGACTAGCGGGGGGCCTTGACACCGGGGAGCTGTTTTTT
clone_size: NA; d_call: NA; j_call: TRBJ2-3; v_call: TRBV2; cdr3_aa: CASSGHPTDTQYF; cdr3_nt: TGTGCCAGCAGCGGACATCCCACAGATACGCAGTATTTT
clone_size: NA; d_call: TRBD2; j_call: TRBJ2-2; v_call: TRBV11-3; cdr3_aa: CASSSGTSGVGELFF; cdr3_nt: TGTGCCAGCAGCTCCGGGACTAGCGGGGTCGGGGAGCTGTTTTTT
clone_size: NA; d_call: TRBD1; j_call: TRBJ1-2; v_call: TRBV6-5; cdr3_aa: CASSKDREVYGYTF; cdr3_nt: TGTGCCAGCAGTAAGGACAGGGAGGTCTATGGCTACACCTTC
clone_size: NA; d_call: NA; j_call: TRBJ2-4; v_call: TRBV27; cdr3_aa: CASSLRDQWYIQYF; cdr3_nt: TGTGCCAGCAGTTTACGGGACCAATGGTACATTCAGTACTTC
clone_size: NA; d_call: NA; j_call: TRBJ2-1; v_call: TRBV7-8; cdr3_aa: CASSLRWGSYNEQFF; cdr3_nt: TGTGCCAGCAGCTTAAGGTGGGGCTCCTACAATGAGCAGTTCTTC
clone_size: NA; d_call: NA; j_call: TRBJ1-5; v_call: TRBV6-6; cdr3_aa: CANSYSEKTQDQPQHF; cdr3_nt: TGTGCCAACAGTTACAGTGAAAAAACTCAAGATCAGCCCCAGCATTTT
clone_size: NA; d_call: NA; j_call: TRBJ2-1; v_call: TRBV9; cdr3_aa: CASSGGTRSEQFF; cdr3_nt: TGTGCCAGCAGCGGAGGGACCCGCAGTGAGCAGTTCTTC
clone_size: NA; d_call: TRBD2; j_call: TRBJ2-5; v_call: TRBV7-2; cdr3_aa: CASSHWTSGVQETQYF; cdr3_nt: TGTGCCAGCAGCCATTGGACTAGCGGGGTGCAAGAGACCCAGTACTTC
clone_size: NA; d_call: TRBD1; j_call: TRBJ2-7; v_call: TRBV6-6; cdr3_aa: CASRTQGLQTYEQYF; cdr3_nt: TGTGCCAGCAGGACACAGGGGCTCCAAACCTACGAGCAGTACTTC
clone_size: NA; d_call: NA; j_call: TRBJ2-3; v_call: TRBV25-1; cdr3_aa: CASSGYTDTQYF; cdr3_nt: TGTGCCAGCAGCGGCTACACAGATACGCAGTATTTT
clone_size: NA; d_call: NA; j_call: TRBJ1-4; v_call: TRBV9; cdr3_aa: CASSETGETNEKLFF; cdr3_nt: TGTGCCAGCAGCGAGACGGGGGAAACTAATGAAAAACTGTTTTTT
clone_size: NA; d_call: NA; j_call: TRBJ1-6; v_call: TRBV2; cdr3_aa: CASSELSGGTNSPLHF; cdr3_nt: TGTGCCAGCAGTGAACTCAGCGGGGGGACCAATTCACCCCTCCACTTT
clone_size: NA; d_call: NA; j_call: TRBJ1-3; v_call: TRBV13; cdr3_aa: CASSQPGGNTIYF; cdr3_nt: TGTGCCAGCAGCCAACCAGGGGGAAACACCATATATTTT
clone_size: NA; d_call: TRBD2; j_call: TRBJ2-7; v_call: TRBV7-9; cdr3_aa: CASSLVGAGGTYEQYF; cdr3_nt: TGTGCCAGCAGCTTAGTGGGCGCGGGAGGTACCTACGAGCAGTACTTC
clone_size: NA; d_call: NA; j_call: TRBJ2-7; v_call: TRBV4-1; cdr3_aa: CASSQVGRSLAYEQYF; cdr3_nt: TGCGCCAGCAGCCAAGTCGGCAGGTCCCTTGCCTACGAGCAGTACTTC
clone_size: once; d_call: NA; j_call: TRBJ1-1; v_call: TRBV21-1; cdr3_aa: CASSDRRVNTEAFF; cdr3_nt: TGTGCCAGCAGCGACAGAAGAGTGAACACTGAAGCTTTCTTT
clone_size: once; d_call: NA; j_call: TRBJ1-1; v_call: TRBV5-1; cdr3_aa: CASSRTPGAGVNTEAFF; cdr3_nt: TGCGCCAGCAGCCGGACCCCAGGGGCGGGCGTGAACACTGAAGCTTTCTTT
clone_size: NA; d_call: NA; j_call: TRBJ1-6; v_call: TRBV4-1; cdr3_aa: CASSVSPPANSPLHF; cdr3_nt: TGCGCCAGCAGCGTTAGTCCCCCCGCGAATTCACCCCTCCACTTT
clone_size: NA; d_call: TRBD1; j_call: TRBJ1-1; v_call: TRBV30; cdr3_aa: CAWSRGPGTEAFF; cdr3_nt: TGTGCCTGGAGCAGGGGGCCTGGCACTGAAGCTTTCTTT
clone_size: once; d_call: TRBD1; j_call: TRBJ2-4; v_call: TRBV7-6; cdr3_aa: CASSPTGGRNIQYF; cdr3_nt: TGTGCCAGCAGCCCAACAGGGGGAAGGAACATTCAGTACTTC
clone_size: few; d_call: NA; j_call: TRBJ1-6; v_call: TRBV9; cdr3_aa: CASSLRQALDPLHF; cdr3_nt: TGTGCCAGCAGCCTGAGACAGGCTCTAGATCCCCTCCACTTT
clone_size: NA; d_call: NA; j_call: TRBJ2-7; v_call: TRBV11-2; cdr3_aa: CASSLEGQSPYEQYF; cdr3_nt: TGTGCCAGCAGCTTAGAAGGACAGTCCCCCTACGAGCAGTACTTC
clone_size: NA; d_call: NA; j_call: TRBJ1-3; v_call: TRBV7-2; cdr3_aa: CASSLDASYSGNTIYF; cdr3_nt: TGTGCCAGCAGCTTAGATGCAAGCTACTCTGGAAACACCATATATTTT
clone_size: NA; d_call: TRBD1; j_call: TRBJ2-5; v_call: TRBV27; cdr3_aa: CASRRDRGRKETQYF; cdr3_nt: TGTGCCAGCCGCCGGGACAGGGGGCGGAAAGAGACCCAGTACTTC
clone_size: NA; d_call: TRBD2; j_call: TRBJ2-7; v_call: TRBV27; cdr3_aa: CASSPGTSGRGMSYEQYF; cdr3_nt: TGTGCCAGCAGTCCCGGGACTAGCGGGAGAGGCATGTCCTACGAGCAGTACTTC
clone_size: NA; d_call: TRBD2; j_call: TRBJ2-1; v_call: TRBV4-3; cdr3_aa: CASSQSVSGIYNEQFF; cdr3_nt: TGCGCCAGCAGCCAATCGGTTAGCGGGATCTACAATGAGCAGTTCTTC
clone_size: NA; d_call: TRBD2; j_call: TRBJ2-2; v_call: TRBV19; cdr3_aa: CASSGLAGAAGELFF; cdr3_nt: TGTGCCAGTAGCGGACTAGCGGGAGCAGCCGGGGAGCTGTTTTTT